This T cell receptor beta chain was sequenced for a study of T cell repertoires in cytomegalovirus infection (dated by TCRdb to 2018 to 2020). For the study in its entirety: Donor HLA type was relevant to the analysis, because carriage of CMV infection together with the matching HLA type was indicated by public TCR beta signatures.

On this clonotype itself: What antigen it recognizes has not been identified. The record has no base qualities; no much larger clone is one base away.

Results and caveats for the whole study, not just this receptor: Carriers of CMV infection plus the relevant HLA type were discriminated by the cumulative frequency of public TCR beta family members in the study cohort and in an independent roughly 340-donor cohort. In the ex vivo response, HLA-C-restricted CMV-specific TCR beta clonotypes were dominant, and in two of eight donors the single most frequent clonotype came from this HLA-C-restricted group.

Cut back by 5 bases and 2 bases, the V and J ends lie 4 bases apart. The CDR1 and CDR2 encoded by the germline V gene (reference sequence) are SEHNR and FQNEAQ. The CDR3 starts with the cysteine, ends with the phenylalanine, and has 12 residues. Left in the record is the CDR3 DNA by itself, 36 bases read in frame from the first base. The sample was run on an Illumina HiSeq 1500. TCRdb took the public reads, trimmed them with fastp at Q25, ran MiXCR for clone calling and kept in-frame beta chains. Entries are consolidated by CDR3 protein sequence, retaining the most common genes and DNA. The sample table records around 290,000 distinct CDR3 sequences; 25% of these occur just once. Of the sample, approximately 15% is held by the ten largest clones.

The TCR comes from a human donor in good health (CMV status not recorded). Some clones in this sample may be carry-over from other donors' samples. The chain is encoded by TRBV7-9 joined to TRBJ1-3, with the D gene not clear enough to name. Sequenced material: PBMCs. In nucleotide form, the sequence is TGTGCCAGCAGCGAGACTGGAAACACCATATATTTT. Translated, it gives CASSETGNTIYF.